The 6 T cell receptor beta chains below come from one sample, sequenced in a study of cytomegalovirus exposure and HLA in healthy donors. The primer mix had 60 Vbeta and 13 Jbeta primers. TCRdb keeps only in-frame clones here, not all; method: immunoSEQ multiplex PCR. Altogether fewer than 150,000 clones are present, 70% to 80% being singletons, with the ten largest covering approximately 1.2%. Sequencing was done on a sample of PBMCs. These receptors originate from a man aged 45 to 65 in good health and CMV-seronegative.

The chain links TRBV10-2 to TRBJ1-5; D uncertain. Trimming removed 3 bases from V and 4 bases from J, with 4 bases in between. Per the germline V gene, CDR1 is WSHSY and CDR2 is SAAADI. The length of the CDR3 is 12 residues. CDR3 nucleotides: TGCGCCAGCAGTGACCCAAATCAGCCCCAGCATTTT. Translating gives CASSDPNQPQHF.

CDR3 loop: CASSQETGRNTEAFF. The CDR3 nucleotides read TGCGCCAGCAGCCAAGAGACCGGGAGGAACACTGAAGCTTTCTTT. The chain employs TRBV4-3 and TRBJ1-1; no clear D gene. Germline CDR1 is LGHNA and CDR2 is YSLEER. Trimming left V 0 bases short and J 1 base short, with 9 bases between. The CDR3 spans 15 residues.

This sequence joins TRBV28 and TRBJ2-2; perhaps TRBD2 as D (6 bases). The V end lost 1 base, the J end lost 0 bases, and 15 bases lay between the germline ends. This CDR3 comprises 18 residues. The germline CDR1 and CDR2 sequences are MDHEN and SYDVKM. This CDR3 reads CASSLLGLKTSNTGELFF. The CDR3 nucleotides read TGTGCCAGCAGTTTATTGGGACTGAAAACCTCGAACACCGGGGAGCTGTTTTTT.

About this clone itself: Other DNA sequences in this specimen translate into the identical CDR3. The V call is TRBV29-1, the J call TRBJ1-5; D perhaps matches TRBD1 (5 bases). Germline CDR1 is SQVTM and CDR2 is ANQGSEA. Trimming took 6 bases from V and 0 from J, leaving 9 bases between them. This CDR3 is built from 13 residues. CDR3 loop: CSVAQDSNQPQHF. The CDR3 coding sequence is TGCAGCGTAGCACAGGATAGCAATCAGCCCCAGCATTTT.

The J gene is TRBJ1-2, the V gene TRBV10-1; 11 bases align to TRBD1. CDR1 WNHNN and CDR2 SYGVQD come from the germline V gene (reference sequence). This CDR3 is built from 12 residues. After removal of 6 bases from V and 9 bases from J, the junction contained 3 bases not matched to a gene. The CDR3 nucleotides are TGCGCCAGCAGGGGACAGGGGGAAAGCTACACCTTC. This codes for CASRGQGESYTF.

The V and J genes are TRBV4-3 and TRBJ2-7; 13 bases agree with TRBD2. The CDR3 is 18 residues long. V lost 3 bases, J lost 3 bases, and 11 bases stayed unmatched. Germline lookup yields CDR1 LGHNA and CDR2 YSLEER. The CDR3 bases are TGCGCCAGCAGCCAGCAACTGGGACTAGCGGGATTTCTCTACGAGCAGTACTTC. It is translated as CASSQQLGLAGFLYEQYF.